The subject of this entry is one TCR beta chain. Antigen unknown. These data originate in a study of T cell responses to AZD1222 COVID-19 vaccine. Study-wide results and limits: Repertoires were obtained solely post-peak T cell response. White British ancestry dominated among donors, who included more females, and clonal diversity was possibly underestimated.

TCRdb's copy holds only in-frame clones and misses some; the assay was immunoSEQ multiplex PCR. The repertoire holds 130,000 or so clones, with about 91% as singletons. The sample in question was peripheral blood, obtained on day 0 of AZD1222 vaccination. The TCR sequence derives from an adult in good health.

The CDR3 protein is CASSEGGVDGYTF. The CDR3 DNA sequence: TGCGCCAGCAGTGAAGGGGGGGTCGATGGCTACACCTTC. The chain carries TRBV10-2 and TRBJ1-2, with a tentative D call TRBD1 (6 bases). Germline loops: CDR1 WSHSY, CDR2 SAAADI. CDR3 length equals 13 residues. V lost 3 bases to trimming and J lost 6 bases, with 11 bases between them.